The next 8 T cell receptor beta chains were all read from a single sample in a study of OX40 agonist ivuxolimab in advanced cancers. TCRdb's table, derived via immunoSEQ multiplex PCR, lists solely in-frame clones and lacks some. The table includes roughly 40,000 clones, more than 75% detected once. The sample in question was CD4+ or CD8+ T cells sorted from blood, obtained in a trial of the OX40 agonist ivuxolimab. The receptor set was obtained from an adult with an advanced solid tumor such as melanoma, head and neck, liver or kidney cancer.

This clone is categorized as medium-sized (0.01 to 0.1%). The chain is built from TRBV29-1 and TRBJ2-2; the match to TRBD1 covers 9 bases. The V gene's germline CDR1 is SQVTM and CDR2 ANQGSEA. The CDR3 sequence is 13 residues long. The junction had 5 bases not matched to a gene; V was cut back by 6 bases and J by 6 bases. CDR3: CSVGTGTAGELFF. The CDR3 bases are TGCAGCGTAGGGACAGGGACCGCCGGGGAGCTGTTTTTT.

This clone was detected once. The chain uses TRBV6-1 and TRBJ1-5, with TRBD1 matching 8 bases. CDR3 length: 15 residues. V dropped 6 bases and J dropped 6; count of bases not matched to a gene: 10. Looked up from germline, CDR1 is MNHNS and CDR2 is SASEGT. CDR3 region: CASSGGQGGAQPQHF. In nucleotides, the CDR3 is TGTGCCAGCAGCGGAGGACAGGGTGGGGCTCAGCCCCAGCATTTT.

The chain's CDR3 is CASSWTKGSTEAFF. In DNA, the CDR3 is TGTGCCAGCAGTTGGACAAAGGGGTCCACTGAAGCTTTCTTT. This sequence joins TRBV6-5 and TRBJ1-1; D may be TRBD1 (5 bases). Germline V gene lookup returns CDR1 MNHEY and CDR2 SVGAGI. The V end lost 4 bases, the J end lost 4 bases, and 13 bases lay between the germline ends. The CDR3 totals 14 residues.

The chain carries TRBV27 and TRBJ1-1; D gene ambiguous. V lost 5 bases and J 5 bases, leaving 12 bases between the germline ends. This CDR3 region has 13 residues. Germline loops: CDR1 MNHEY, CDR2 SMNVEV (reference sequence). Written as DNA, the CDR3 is TGTGCCAGCAGTCCCTGGGAGGGTACTGAAGCTTTCTTT. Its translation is CASSPWEGTEAFF.

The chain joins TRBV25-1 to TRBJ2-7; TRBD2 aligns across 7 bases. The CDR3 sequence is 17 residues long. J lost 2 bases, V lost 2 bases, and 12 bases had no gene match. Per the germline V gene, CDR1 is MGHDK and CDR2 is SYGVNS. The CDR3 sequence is CASSEERSSGAPYEQYF. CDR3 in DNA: TGTGCCAGCAGTGAAGAGAGGTCTAGCGGAGCCCCCTACGAGCAGTACTTC.

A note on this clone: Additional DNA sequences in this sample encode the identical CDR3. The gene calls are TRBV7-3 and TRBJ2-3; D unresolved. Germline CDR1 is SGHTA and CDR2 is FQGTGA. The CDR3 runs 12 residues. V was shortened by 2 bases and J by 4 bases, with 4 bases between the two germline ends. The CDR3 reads CASSLGADTQYF. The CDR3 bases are TGTGCCAGCAGCTTAGGGGCAGATACGCAGTATTTT.

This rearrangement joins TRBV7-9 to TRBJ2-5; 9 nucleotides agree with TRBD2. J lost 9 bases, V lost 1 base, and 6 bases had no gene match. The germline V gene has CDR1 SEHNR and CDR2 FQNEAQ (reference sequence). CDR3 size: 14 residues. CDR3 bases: TGTGCCAGCAGCTTAGTAGCGGGAGAGGACTCCCAGTACTTC. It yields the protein CASSLVAGEDSQYF.

This CDR3 is CASSLIGEVEAFF. CDR3 nucleotides: TGTGCCAGCAGCTTGATCGGAGAGGTCGAAGCTTTCTTT. V usage is TRBV7-9 and J usage is TRBJ1-1; D is uncertain. Trimming cost V 3 bases and J 8 bases, with 13 bases left between them. CDR3 length: 13 residues. The germline V gene encodes CDR1 SEHNR and CDR2 FQNEAQ (reference sequence).